This T cell receptor beta chain was obtained from a study of shared clonotypes between healthy human individuals. Sequencing was performed with immunoSEQ multiplex PCR; in TCRdb, only in-frame clones are kept and a portion is missing. The sample holds around 450,000 clones, 79% seen once. The CDR3 has 15 amino acids. Between the trimmed V and J ends, which lost 4 bases and 1 base, there was a span of 11 bases. Germline CDR1 and CDR2: SNHLY and FYNNEI. Donors were healthy HIV-negative adults without recently reported acute infections or vaccinations. The chain joins TRBV2 to TRBJ2-4; TRBD2 is a possible D gene (5 bases). The specimen was PBMCs. This sequence was found in a woman in her thirties or forties in good health. Some clones in this sample may be carry-over from other donors' samples. The CDR3 protein is CASSASSWAKNIQYF. CDR3 nucleotide sequence: TGTGCCAGCAGTGCGTCTAGCTGGGCCAAAAACATTCAGTACTTC.